Below, 24 T cell receptor beta chains from the same sample are listed, as sequenced in a study of blood T cell repertoires in COVID-19. Assay: immunoSEQ multiplex PCR; the TCRdb copy retains only in-frame clones and omits some. The sample has approximately 150,000 clones; approximately 80% are singletons. Source material: peripheral blood. Receptor source: a woman in her forties or fifties in a cohort sampled during active or convalescent COVID-19.

The J gene is TRBJ2-2, the V gene TRBV11-2; D is unclear. The CDR3 covers 17 residues. Germline CDR1 is SGHAT and CDR2 is FQNNGV. Between the trimmed V and J ends, which lost 0 bases and 0 bases, there was a span of 11 bases. The CDR3 bases are TGTGCCAGCAGCTTAGATCGAGAGGCGGCGAACACCGGGGAGCTGTTTTTT. Protein product: CASSLDREAANTGELFF.

The chain recombines TRBV7-3 with TRBJ2-4; TRBD2 is a possible D gene (5 bases). The V and J ends lost 5 bases and 7 bases respectively, with 15 bases between them. The CDR3 consists of 14 residues. Looked up from germline, CDR1 is SGHTA and CDR2 is FQGTGA. The CDR3 DNA follows: TGTGCCAGCAGCCAAATGGCCGGGGAGAACATTCAGTACTTC. The encoded protein is CASSQMAGENIQYF. Combining the CDR3 with reference TRBV7-3 and TRBJ2-4 gives the whole variable domain GAGVSQTPSNKVTEKGKYVELRCDPISGHTALYWYRQSLGQGPEFLIYFQGTGAADDSGLPNDRFFAVRPEGSVSTLKIQRTERGDSAVYLCASSQMAGENIQYFGAGTRLSVL.

A single count supports this clone. The rearrangement links TRBV5-6 to TRBJ2-1, with 8 bases fitting TRBD2. This CDR3 region has 15 residues. CDR1 and CDR2 from the germline V gene are SGHDT and YYEEEE. Trimming took 7 bases from V and 7 from J; bases not matched to a gene: 13. The CDR3 DNA follows: TGTGCCAGCTTACTCCGGGGGGGCCAGTTAAATGAGCAGTTCTTC. Translation: CASLLRGGQLNEQFF.

The chain links TRBV12-5 to TRBJ2-2, with 10 positions matching TRBD2. With 7 bases clipped from V and 6 bases from J, the junction kept 20 bases outside the gene matches. The CDR3 loop spans 19 amino acids. Germline V gives CDR1 LGHNT, CDR2 FRNRAP. CDR3 in DNA: TGTGCTAGTGCCCCCGGCCGAGGGTTAGCGGGGGGAGACCCCGGGGAGCTGTTTTTT. This sequence encodes CASAPGRGLAGGDPGELFF.

In its sample, this clone was seen a few times. CDR3 sequence reads: CASSRQGGGTNYGYTF. The CDR3 coding sequence is TGTGCCAGCAGCCGACAGGGGGGAGGCACTAACTATGGCTACACCTTC. The chain has TRBV7-9 and TRBJ1-2, with TRBD1 matching over 9 bases. This CDR3 has 16 amino acids. The ends lost 5 bases at V and 0 bases at J; junction bases unmatched: 7. Germline CDR1 is SEHNR and CDR2 is FQNEAQ (reference sequence).

This clone was counted only a few times. The V gene is TRBV20-1, the J gene TRBJ2-5; no definite D call. This CDR3 contains 11 residues. V was pared by 1 base and J by 7 bases, with 7 bases between. Germline V CDR1 and CDR2: DFQATT, SNEGSKA (reference sequence). The CDR3 spells CSARGVGTQYF. The CDR3 DNA is TGCAGTGCTAGAGGAGTTGGGACCCAGTACTTC.

This rearrangement joins TRBV30 to TRBJ1-2, with D possibly being TRBD1 (6 bases). Trimming removed 6 bases at V and 7 bases at J, with 12 bases between. CDR1 is GTSNPN, CDR2 SVGIG, per germline (reference sequence). CDR3 length equals 11 residues. DNA for the CDR3: TGTGCCTGCACAGGGCTTTCTGGCTACACCTTC. It codes for CACTGLSGYTF.

The chain carries TRBV21-1 and TRBJ2-7; TRBD2 is the table's D call and was not checked against the DNA. TRBV21-1 is designated a pseudogene. The CDR3 consists of 14 residues. CDR3 coding DNA: TGTGCCAGCAGCCCCTTCGGGGTCTGGTACGAGCAGTACTTC. It yields the protein CASSPFGVWYEQYF.

The rearrangement joins TRBV5-5 to TRBJ2-2, with D unclear. The germline V gene encodes CDR1 SGHKS and CDR2 YYEKEE (reference sequence). V was pared by 4 bases and J by 11 bases, with 12 bases between. The CDR3 is made up of 12 amino acids. As DNA, the CDR3 is TGTGCCAGCAGCGCGCGAGGAACCGAGCTGTTTTTT. It is translated as CASSARGTELFF.

CDR3 sequence (DNA): TGCGCCAGCAGCGCGCCGGGGTTCTATGAGCAGTTCTTC. Its protein is CASSAPGFYEQFF. The chain links TRBV5-1 to TRBJ2-1; maybe TRBD2 (5 bases). The germline CDR1 and CDR2 sequences are SGHRS and YFSETQ. V was shortened by 4 bases and J by 8 bases, with 13 bases between the two germline ends. CDR3 length equals 13 residues. Variable domain in full (rest from reference TRBV5-1 and TRBJ2-1): KAGVTQTPRYLIKTRGQQVTLSCSPISGHRSVSWYQQTPGQGLQFLFEYFSETQRNKGNFPGRFSGRQFSNSRSEMNVSTLELGDSALYLCASSAPGFYEQFFGPGTRLTVL.

This chain links TRBV10-3 with TRBJ1-1, with 8 nucleotides matching TRBD1. The CDR3 runs 12 residues. Germline values: CDR1 ENHRY, CDR2 SYGVKD. J gave up 7 bases and V 5 bases, and 3 bases lay outside the gene matches. The CDR3 DNA follows: TGTGCCATCAGTTTCGACAGGGGTGAAGCTTTCTTT. It translates to CAISFDRGEAFF.

This chain links TRBV7-2 with TRBJ1-1, with a tentative D call TRBD1 (6 bases). The CDR3 totals 15 residues. Trimming shortened V by 1 base and J by 2 bases, and 11 bases separated the two germline ends. Germline CDR1 and CDR2: SGHTA and FQGNSA. Here the CDR3 reads CASSLVGGGNTEAFF. CDR3 sequence (DNA): TGTGCCAGCAGCTTAGTCGGGGGGGGCAACACTGAAGCTTTCTTT.

This rearrangement joins TRBV5-4 to TRBJ1-2; 9 nucleotides line up with TRBD1. The CDR3 extends over 14 amino acids. Germline assignment: CDR1 SGHNT and CDR2 YYREEE (reference sequence). Trimming removed 2 bases from V and 4 bases from J; junction bases left unmatched: 3. CDR3: CASSFGQGTYGYTF. CDR3 DNA: TGTGCCAGCAGCTTTGGACAGGGGACCTATGGCTACACCTTC.

This chain links TRBV15 with TRBJ1-1; 7 positions match TRBD1. The CDR3 covers 16 residues. Germline-derived CDR1 and CDR2 are LNHNV and YYDKDF (reference sequence). The junction had 6 bases not matched to a gene; V was cut back by 0 bases and J by 2 bases. The CDR3 loop is CATSRDFGTANTEAFF. CDR3 coding DNA: TGTGCCACCAGCAGAGATTTCGGGACAGCAAACACTGAAGCTTTCTTT.

This clone was recorded a few times. The V gene is TRBV20-1, the J gene TRBJ1-2; TRBD1 is a possible D gene (5 bases). This CDR3 is built from 11 residues. The V gene's germline CDR1 is DFQATT and CDR2 SNEGSKA (reference sequence). V was pared by 5 bases and J by 7 bases, with 11 bases between. The CDR3 DNA is TGCAGTGCTCTGTGGACAATTGGCTACACCTTC. This sequence encodes CSALWTIGYTF.

This chain links TRBV6-2 or TRBV6-3 with TRBJ2-3, with TRBD2 matching 9 bases. V gave up 2 bases and J gave up 4 bases; unmatched junction bases: 7. Germline lookup yields CDR1 MNHEY and CDR2 SVGEGT. The CDR3 runs to 16 residues. The CDR3 sequence is CASSYRIAGAPDTQYF. The CDR3 DNA is TGTGCCAGCAGTTACAGAATAGCGGGGGCCCCAGATACGCAGTATTTT.

This clone appeared a single time. The same CDR3 arises from other DNA sequences in this sample as well. CDR3 in amino acids: CASSNTVNTEAFF. CDR3 DNA: TGTGCCAGTAGTAACACAGTGAACACTGAAGCTTTCTTT. The chain uses TRBV19 and TRBJ1-1; D is undetermined. The CDR3 runs 13 residues. V dropped 4 bases and J dropped 0 bases, with 6 bases sitting between them. Germline loops: CDR1 LNHDA, CDR2 SQIVND (reference sequence).

J is TRBJ2-1 and V is TRBV5-5; D possibly corresponds to TRBD1 (5 bases). The germline CDR1 and CDR2 sequences are SGHKS and YYEKEE (reference sequence). V shed 6 bases and J shed 3 bases, with 19 bases lying between them. The length of the CDR3 is 16 residues. CDR3 region: CASNIWTSPFYNEQFF. The CDR3 DNA reads as TGTGCCAGCAACATTTGGACAAGCCCTTTCTACAATGAGCAGTTCTTC.

The rearrangement uses TRBV28 and TRBJ1-6; D perhaps matches TRBD1 (6 bases). Trimming shortened V by 3 bases and J by 0 bases, and 21 bases separated the two germline ends. In germline, CDR1 is MDHEN, CDR2 SYDVKM. CDR3 length: 20 amino acids. CDR3 bases: TGTGCCAGCAGTTTTTTGGACAGTGGGACTATCAGCTCCTATAATTCACCCCTCCACTTT. Protein sequence: CASSFLDSGTISSYNSPLHF.

The chain links TRBV30 to TRBJ1-1, with D perhaps TRBD1 (6 bases). There are 20 residues in the CDR3. The germline V gene has CDR1 GTSNPN and CDR2 SVGIG (reference sequence). Trimming shortened V by 2 bases and J by 0 bases, and 28 bases separated the two germline ends. The CDR3 bases are TGTGCCTGGAGTAAGGAGGAACAGGGTATCCTGAGCATATTGAACACTGAAGCTTTCTTT. Amino acids: CAWSKEEQGILSILNTEAFF.

This clone was seen more than once but under ten times. The V gene is TRBV6-1, the J gene TRBJ2-1; 9 bases agree with TRBD2. Germline assignment: CDR1 MNHNS and CDR2 SASEGT. The CDR3 is 17 residues long. V lost 2 bases and J lost 2; bases outside the gene matches: 7. The CDR3 coding sequence is TGTGCCAGCAGTGAAAGAAGACTAGCGGCGCCCTACAATGAGCAGTTCTTC. This codes for CASSERRLAAPYNEQFF.

The V gene is TRBV7-3, the J gene TRBJ2-1; 7 nucleotides line up with TRBD2. The germline CDR1 and CDR2 sequences are SGHTA and FQGTGA. The CDR3 is made up of 16 amino acids. V shed 5 bases and J 0 bases; nucleotides not matched to a gene: 7. Written as DNA, the CDR3 is TGTGCCAGCAGCCCCGTACTAGCGATCTCCTACAATGAGCAGTTCTTC. Its protein product is CASSPVLAISYNEQFF.

This clone was detected only a few times. The V call is TRBV4-1, the J call TRBJ2-1; possibly TRBD1 for D (6 bases). Trimming took off 4 bases at V and 0 bases at J, with 10 bases between the two ends. The CDR3 loop spans 15 amino acids. The germline V gene has CDR1 MGHRA and CDR2 YSYEKL. Written as DNA, the CDR3 is TGCGCCAGCAGCCCGCAGGGGAGCTCCTACAATGAGCAGTTCTTC. Translating it yields CASSPQGSSYNEQFF.

The genes are TRBV3-1 (or the pseudogene TRBV3-2) and TRBJ2-7; D call uncertain. The ends were cut back, 1 base at V and 1 base at J, with 11 bases in the middle. This CDR3 is 15 amino acids long. Per the germline V gene, CDR1 is LGHDT and CDR2 is YNNKEL (reference sequence). CDR3 sequence: CASSQGIALSYEQYF. The CDR3 DNA reads TGTGCCAGCAGCCAAGGAATCGCACTATCCTACGAGCAGTACTTC.